These 3 T cell receptor beta chains originate from one sample sequenced in a study of technical replicates of blood from a handful of donors. Repertoires were generated with immunoSEQ multiplex PCR, while TCRdb's copy carries only in-frame clones and drops some. The sample has about 53,000 clones, about 82% seen once. The source material was PBMCs. Receptor source: a human donor in good health. Some clones in this sample may be carry-over from other donors' samples.

J is TRBJ2-7 and V is TRBV18, with 11 nucleotides matching TRBD2. The germline CDR1 and CDR2 sequences are KGHSH and LQKENI. The V and J ends lost 3 bases and 9 bases, in that order; junction bases with no gene match: 10. CDR3 length equals 15 residues. The CDR3 DNA reads as TGTGCCAGCTCACCGGGGACTAGCGGTTCGTTGGTGCAGTACTTC. It codes for CASSPGTSGSLVQYF. Variable domain in full (rest from reference TRBV18 and TRBJ2-7): NAGVMQNPRHLVRRRGQEARLRCSPMKGHSHVYWYRQLPEEGLKFMVYLQKENIIDESGMPKERFSAEFPKEGPSILRIQQVVRGDSAAYFCASSPGTSGSLVQYFGPGTRLTVT.

The CDR3 loop is CASSQSLAGFLDTEAFF. CDR3 sequence (DNA): TGTGCCAGCAGCCAAAGTCTCGCAGGGTTCCTTGACACTGAAGCTTTCTTT. The V call is TRBV4-2, the J call TRBJ1-1, with D possibly matching TRBD1 (5 bases). Trimming removed 2 bases at V and 3 bases at J, with 19 bases between. The CDR3 spans 17 residues. The germline V gene encodes CDR1 LGHNA and CDR2 YNFKEQ.

This clone was counted a single time. The chain carries TRBV19 and TRBJ1-2, with D tentatively TRBD1 (5 bases). The CDR3 runs 14 residues. Germline CDR1 and CDR2: LNHDA and SQIVND (reference sequence). V gave up 4 bases and J gave up 5 bases, with 14 bases separating them. Here the CDR3 DNA reads TGTGCCAGTAGTACCCCGACAGTAGGGTATGGCTACACCTTC. Amino acids: CASSTPTVGYGYTF.